The 22 T cell receptor beta chains below come from one sample, sequenced in a study of blood T cell repertoires in COVID-19. TCRdb's copy holds only in-frame clones and misses some; the assay was immunoSEQ multiplex PCR. The data contain 300,000 to 350,000 clones, roughly 88% of them singletons. Sample: PBMCs or T cells enriched from blood (not recorded which). The receptors were gathered from a man between 25 and 39 years old who had recovered from COVID-19.

This chain uses TRBV14 with TRBJ2-1; D may be TRBD2 (5 bases). This CDR3 contains 13 residues. V dropped 0 bases and J dropped 15 bases, with 15 bases sitting between them. The germline gives CDR1 SGHDN, CDR2 FVKESK. The CDR3 DNA reads TGTGCCAGCAGCCAAGATCTTGGTTCCAGCGGGTTCTTC. Translating it yields CASSQDLGSSGFF.

This clone was detected a few times. V gene TRBV9 combines with J gene TRBJ1-1, with unresolved D. The CDR3 has 13 amino acids. The ends were cut back, 0 bases at V and 8 bases at J, with 11 bases in the middle. The V gene's germline CDR1 is SGDLS and CDR2 YYNGEE. This CDR3 is CASSVAKTTEAFF. The CDR3 DNA is TGTGCCAGCAGCGTAGCAAAAACGACAGAAGCTTTCTTT.

The rearrangement uses TRBV27 and TRBJ1-5; 8 bases agree with TRBD1. The V gene's germline CDR1 is MNHEY and CDR2 SMNVEV (reference sequence). This CDR3 comprises 16 residues. The ends lost 5 bases at V and 2 bases at J; junction bases unmatched: 8. The DNA of the CDR3 is TGTGCCAGCAGTGGCAGGGGGCGGGACGGCAATCAGCCCCAGCATTTT. This gives the protein CASSGRGRDGNQPQHF.

V gene TRBV6-1 combines with J gene TRBJ1-2; possibly TRBD1 for D (6 bases). The CDR3 loop spans 15 amino acids. CDR1 is MNHNS, CDR2 SASEGT, per germline. Trimming removed 3 bases from V and 2 bases from J, with 13 bases in between. CDR3 DNA: TGTGCCAGCAGTGATGGGGGCGGGGGAAACTATGGCTACACCTTC. Encoded protein: CASSDGGGGNYGYTF.

CDR3 sequence (DNA): TGCAGCGTCTCCCAGGGTCGCGGCAATCAGCCCCAGCATTTT. Its protein product is CSVSQGRGNQPQHF. The chain joins TRBV29-1 to TRBJ1-5; a possible D gene is TRBD1 (5 bases). This CDR3 has 14 amino acids. Per the germline V gene, CDR1 is SQVTM and CDR2 is ANQGSEA. The V end was cut by 6 bases, the J end by 2 bases, with 14 bases between.

V gene TRBV3-1 (or the pseudogene TRBV3-2) combines with J gene TRBJ1-5; D might be TRBD1 (5 bases). From germline, CDR1 is LGHDT and CDR2 YNNKEL (reference sequence). There are 14 residues in the CDR3. The V end lost 2 bases, the J end lost 6 bases, and 11 bases lay between the germline ends. DNA of the CDR3: TGTGCCAGCAGCCAAAGGGGATCTGGTCAGCCCCAGCATTTT. It translates to CASSQRGSGQPQHF.

V usage is TRBV24-1 and J usage is TRBJ2-1, with TRBD1 matching 9 bases. Trimming took 7 bases from V and 2 from J; bases not matched to a gene: 8. The CDR3 contains 16 residues. CDR1 is KGHDR and CDR2 is SFDVKD in the germline V gene. The CDR3, as DNA: TGTGCCACCAGGAGAAGACAGGGGGTGACCTACAATGAGCAGTTCTTC. It codes for CATRRRQGVTYNEQFF.

This chain links TRBV6-1 with TRBJ1-1, with TRBD1 matching over 9 bases. V lost 3 bases, J lost 4 bases, and 6 bases stayed unmatched. Looked up from germline, CDR1 is MNHNS and CDR2 is SASEGT. This CDR3 is 15 amino acids long. CDR3 DNA sequence: TGTGCCAGCAGTGACGGCTGGACAGGGGCCACTGAAGCTTTCTTT. This sequence encodes CASSDGWTGATEAFF.

This clone was counted ten times or more. The V call is TRBV6-2 or TRBV6-3, the J call TRBJ1-6, with a possible D match to TRBD1 (6 bases). The CDR3 totals 17 residues. V was cut by 4 bases and J by 10 bases, with 23 bases left in between. Germline V lookup: CDR1 MNHEY, CDR2 SVGEGT. DNA for the CDR3: TGTGCCAGCAGTTCTTCAGCGCTCTGGAATCAGGGGTCACCCCTCCACTTT. Protein: CASSSSALWNQGSPLHF.

This chain links TRBV9 with TRBJ1-4; unclear D gene. Germline assignment: CDR1 SGDLS and CDR2 YYNGEE. V lost 3 bases and J 3 bases, leaving 12 bases between the germline ends. This CDR3 contains 15 residues. The CDR3, as DNA: TGTGCCAGCAGCGCCCAGGCTACTCCTAATGAAAAACTGTTTTTT. Translating gives CASSAQATPNEKLFF. The full variable domain, with the rest looked up from reference TRBV9 and TRBJ1-4, is DSGVTQTPKHLITATGQRVTLRCSPRSGDLSVYWYQQSLDQGLQFLIQYYNGEERAKGNILERFSAQQFPDLHSELNLSSLELGDSALYFCASSAQATPNEKLFFGSGTQLSVL.

This chain links TRBV7-2 with TRBJ1-2; TRBD1 aligns across 9 bases. The CDR3 sequence is 12 residues long. Germline CDR1 and CDR2: SGHTA and FQGNSA. The V and J ends lost 4 bases and 8 bases, in that order; junction bases with no gene match: 2. The CDR3 sequence: CASSWDRVGYTF. CDR3 nucleotides: TGTGCCAGCAGCTGGGACAGGGTCGGCTACACCTTC.

The genes are TRBV19 and TRBJ2-3, with a tentative D call TRBD1 (6 bases). The CDR3 consists of 15 residues. V gave up 3 bases and J gave up 2 bases, with 12 bases separating them. The V gene's germline CDR1 is LNHDA and CDR2 SQIVND (reference sequence). DNA for the CDR3: TGTGCCAGTAGTATGCCGGGACACCTCACAGATACGCAGTATTTT. Translating gives CASSMPGHLTDTQYF.

The V and J genes are TRBV29-1 and TRBJ1-2; 8 nucleotides match TRBD1. With V trimmed by 6 bases and J by 6 bases, 9 bases remained unmatched. The CDR3 covers 13 residues. Germline V CDR1 and CDR2: SQVTM, ANQGSEA. The CDR3 spells CSVDRGPGDGYTF. The CDR3 nucleotides read TGCAGCGTAGACAGGGGCCCGGGGGATGGCTACACCTTC.

The chain links TRBV6-5 to TRBJ1-6; 9 bases map to TRBD1. This CDR3 comprises 15 residues. Germline CDR1 is MNHEY and CDR2 is SVGAGI. Trimming at V came to 5 bases and at J to 9 bases, leaving 8 bases not matched to a gene. CDR3 sequence (DNA): TGTGCCAGCAGTACAGGACAGGGGAGACGTTCACCCCTCCACTTT. Translation gives CASSTGQGRRSPLHF.

This chain connects TRBV5-1 to TRBJ1-4; TRBD1 matches at 10 bases. This CDR3 has 14 residues. Germline values: CDR1 SGHRS, CDR2 YFSETQ. J gave up 8 bases and V 4 bases, and 5 bases lay outside the gene matches. CDR3 sequence reads: CASSRGTGDEKLFF. CDR3 bases: TGCGCCAGCAGCCGAGGGACAGGGGACGAAAAACTGTTTTTT.

V usage is TRBV11-3 and J usage is TRBJ2-7; the D gene is possibly TRBD2 (6 bases). CDR1 is SGHNT, CDR2 YENEEA, per germline. CDR3 size: 14 residues. Between the trimmed V and J ends, which lost 0 bases and 2 bases, there was a span of 8 bases. CDR3 amino acids: CASSLDTGAYEQYF. CDR3 nucleotides: TGTGCCAGCAGCTTAGATACGGGGGCCTACGAGCAGTACTTC.

The chain uses TRBV19 and TRBJ2-1; 13 bases fit TRBD2. Trimming removed 3 bases from V and 9 bases from J; junction bases left unmatched: 8. Germline V gene lookup returns CDR1 LNHDA and CDR2 SQIVND (reference sequence). The CDR3 spans 16 residues. The CDR3 spells CASSILPGTSGAEQFF. In nucleotides, the CDR3 is TGTGCCAGTAGTATCCTTCCCGGGACTAGCGGGGCTGAGCAGTTCTTC.

This rearrangement joins TRBV7-2 to TRBJ1-2; weak D call: TRBD1 (5 bases). Germline V gene sequence: CDR1 SGHTA, CDR2 FQGNSA. With 5 bases removed from V and 4 bases from J, the gap between germline ends came to 17 bases. This CDR3 is built from 15 residues. CDR3 DNA: TGTGCCAGCAGCGAACGACCGGGGGGATTCTATGGCTACACCTTC. Its translation is CASSERPGGFYGYTF.

The chain couples TRBV9 to TRBJ2-1; 13 bases map to TRBD2. V was pared by 2 bases and J by 7 bases, with 9 bases of the junction left unmatched. This CDR3 region has 17 residues. Germline V gene sequence: CDR1 SGDLS, CDR2 YYNGEE. CDR3 in DNA: TGTGCCAGCAGCGTCCGACTAGCGGGGGGTACCAGGAATGAGCAGTTCTTC. Translating gives CASSVRLAGGTRNEQFF.

V usage is TRBV7-9 and J usage is TRBJ1-6; D not resolved. V shed 0 bases and J shed 9 bases, with 6 bases lying between them. Germline V gene data show CDR1 as SEHNR and CDR2 as FQNEAQ (reference sequence). This CDR3 contains 13 residues. CDR3 in DNA: TGTGCCAGCAGCTTAGCCGGTATTTCACCCCTCCACTTT. Translated, it gives CASSLAGISPLHF.

This clone has a single count. V is TRBV5-1 and J is TRBJ1-2; TRBD1 matches at 7 bases. In germline, CDR1 is SGHRS, CDR2 YFSETQ. CDR3 size: 15 residues. The ends lost 4 bases at V and 8 bases at J; junction bases unmatched: 14. In DNA form, the CDR3 reads TGCGCCAGCAGCCCGCGGACAGGACCCAGGGGGGGCTACACCTTC. Residues: CASSPRTGPRGGYTF.

The J gene is TRBJ2-7, the V gene TRBV6-1, with D possibly being TRBD1 (6 bases). The CDR3 is made up of 16 amino acids. The germline gives CDR1 MNHNS, CDR2 SASEGT. The V end lost 4 bases, the J end lost 0 bases, and 16 bases lay between the germline ends. CDR3 sequence (DNA): TGTGCCAGCAGTGCGACAGGCTGGGATCCCTCCTACGAGCAGTACTTC. It encodes CASSATGWDPSYEQYF.